There are a few counts of the clone carrying this T cell receptor (beta chain). The junction departs from germline at one end; a sequencing error may be responsible. The sample is drawn from a study of T cells in Graves' hyperthyroidism and ophthalmopathy. Amplified TCR beta CDR3 regions derived from RNA transcripts. First-round RT-PCR with HTBI primers amplified the TCR CDR3 region. One entry per CDR3 protein, called by TCRdb with MiXCR from the multiplex PCR reads. The sample includes about 360,000 distinct CDR3 sequences, around 13% of them seen just once. Germline V gives CDR1 ENHRY, CDR2 SYGVKD. CDR3 size: 17 residues.

The material sequenced was blood. The source is a woman aged 18-29 years with Graves' hyperthyroidism. V is TRBV10-3 and J is TRBJ2-3, with 9 bases fitting TRBD1. The CDR3 sequence is CASSGTQGALRTDTQYF. Written as DNA, the CDR3 is TGTGCCAGCAGTGGAACACAGGGGGCCCTTAGGACAGATACGCAGTATTTT.